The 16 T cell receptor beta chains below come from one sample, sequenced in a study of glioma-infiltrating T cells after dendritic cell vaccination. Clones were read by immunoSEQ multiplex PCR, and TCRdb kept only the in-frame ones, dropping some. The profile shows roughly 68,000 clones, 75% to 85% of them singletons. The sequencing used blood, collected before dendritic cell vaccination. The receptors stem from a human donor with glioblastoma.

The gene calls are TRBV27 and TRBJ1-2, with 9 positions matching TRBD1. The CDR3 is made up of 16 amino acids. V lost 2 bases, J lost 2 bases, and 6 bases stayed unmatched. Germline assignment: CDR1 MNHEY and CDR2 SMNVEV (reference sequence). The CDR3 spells CASSLRGQGENYGYTF. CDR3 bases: TGTGCCAGCAGTTTACGGGGACAGGGAGAAAACTATGGCTACACCTTC.

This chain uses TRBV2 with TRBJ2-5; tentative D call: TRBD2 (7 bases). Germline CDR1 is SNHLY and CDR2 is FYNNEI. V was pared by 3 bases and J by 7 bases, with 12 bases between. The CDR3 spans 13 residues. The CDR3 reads CASSERGGLTQYF. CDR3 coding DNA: TGTGCCAGCAGTGAGAGGGGGGGATTGACCCAGTACTTC.

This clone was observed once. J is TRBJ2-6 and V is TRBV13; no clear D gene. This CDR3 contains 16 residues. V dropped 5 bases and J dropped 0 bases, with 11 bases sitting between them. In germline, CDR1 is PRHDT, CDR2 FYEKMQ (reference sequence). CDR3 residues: CASSSARSSGANVLTF. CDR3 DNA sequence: TGTGCCAGCAGCAGCGCCCGGAGCTCTGGGGCCAACGTCCTGACTTTC.

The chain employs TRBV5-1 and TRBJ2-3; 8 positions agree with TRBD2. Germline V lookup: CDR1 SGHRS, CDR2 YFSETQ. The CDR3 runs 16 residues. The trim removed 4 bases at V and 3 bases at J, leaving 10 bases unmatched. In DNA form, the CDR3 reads TGCGCCAGCAGCGGCCTACGGGGGGGAGTTACAGATACGCAGTATTTT. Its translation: CASSGLRGGVTDTQYF. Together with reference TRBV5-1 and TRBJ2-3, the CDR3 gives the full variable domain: KAGVTQTPRYLIKTRGQQVTLSCSPISGHRSVSWYQQTPGQGLQFLFEYFSETQRNKGNFPGRFSGRQFSNSRSEMNVSTLELGDSALYLCASSGLRGGVTDTQYFGPGTRLTVL.

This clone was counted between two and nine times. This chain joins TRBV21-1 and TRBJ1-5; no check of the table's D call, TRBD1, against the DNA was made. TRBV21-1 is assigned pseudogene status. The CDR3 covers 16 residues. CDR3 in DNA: TGTGCCAGCAGCAAAGTACAGATAAAGAGCAATCAGCCCCAGCATTTT. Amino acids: CASSKVQIKSNQPQHF.

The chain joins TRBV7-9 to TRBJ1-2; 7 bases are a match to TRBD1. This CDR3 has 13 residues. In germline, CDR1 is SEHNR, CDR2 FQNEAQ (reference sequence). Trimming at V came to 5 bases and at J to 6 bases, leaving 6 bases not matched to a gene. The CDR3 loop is CASSLGTVNGYTF. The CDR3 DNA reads TGTGCCAGCAGCCTAGGGACAGTAAATGGCTACACCTTC.

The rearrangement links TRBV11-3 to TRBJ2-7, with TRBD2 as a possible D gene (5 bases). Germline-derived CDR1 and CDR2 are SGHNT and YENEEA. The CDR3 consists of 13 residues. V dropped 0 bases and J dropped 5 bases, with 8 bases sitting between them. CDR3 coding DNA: TGTGCCAGCAGCTTAGATCACGGGGACGAGCAGTACTTC. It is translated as CASSLDHGDEQYF. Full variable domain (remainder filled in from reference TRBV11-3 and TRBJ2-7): EAGVVQSPRYKIIEKKQPVAFWCNPISGHNTLYWYLQNLGQGPELLIRYENEEAVDDSQLPKDRFSAERLKGVDSTLKIQPAELGDSAVYLCASSLDHGDEQYFGPGTRLTVT.

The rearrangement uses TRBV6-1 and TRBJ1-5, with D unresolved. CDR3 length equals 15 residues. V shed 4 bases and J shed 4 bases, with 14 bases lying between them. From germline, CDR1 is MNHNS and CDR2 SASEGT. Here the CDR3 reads CASSALGYNNQPQHF. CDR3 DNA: TGTGCCAGCAGTGCGTTGGGCTACAATAATCAGCCCCAGCATTTT.

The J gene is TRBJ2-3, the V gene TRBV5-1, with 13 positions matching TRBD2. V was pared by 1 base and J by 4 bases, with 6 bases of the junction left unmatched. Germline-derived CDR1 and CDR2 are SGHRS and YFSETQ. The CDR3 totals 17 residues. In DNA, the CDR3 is TGCGCCAGCAGCTTGACGACTAGCGGGGGGTCCGCAGATACGCAGTATTTT. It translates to CASSLTTSGGSADTQYF.

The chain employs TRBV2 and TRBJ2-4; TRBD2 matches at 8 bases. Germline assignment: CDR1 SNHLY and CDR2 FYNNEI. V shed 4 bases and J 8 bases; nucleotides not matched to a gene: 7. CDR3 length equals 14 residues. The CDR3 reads CASSADGGVHIQYF. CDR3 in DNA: TGTGCCAGCAGTGCTGACGGGGGGGTCCACATTCAGTACTTC.

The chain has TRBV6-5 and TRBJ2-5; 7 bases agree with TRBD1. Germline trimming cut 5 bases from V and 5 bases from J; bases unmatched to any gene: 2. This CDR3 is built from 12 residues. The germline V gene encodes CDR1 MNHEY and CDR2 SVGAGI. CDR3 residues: CASSTRGETQYF. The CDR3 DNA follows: TGTGCCAGCAGTACCAGGGGGGAGACCCAGTACTTC.

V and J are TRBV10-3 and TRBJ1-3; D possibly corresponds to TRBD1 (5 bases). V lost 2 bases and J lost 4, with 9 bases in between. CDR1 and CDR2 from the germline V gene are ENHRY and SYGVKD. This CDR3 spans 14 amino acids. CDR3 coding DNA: TGTGCCATCAGTGAGCGGTCAGGGGGAAACACCATATATTTT. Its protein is CAISERSGGNTIYF.

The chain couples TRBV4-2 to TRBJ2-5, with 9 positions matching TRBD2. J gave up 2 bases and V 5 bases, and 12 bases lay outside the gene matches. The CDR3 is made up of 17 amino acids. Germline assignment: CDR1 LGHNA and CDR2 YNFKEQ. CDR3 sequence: CASSSEGRGGSQETQYF. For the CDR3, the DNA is TGTGCCAGCAGCTCAGAGGGGCGGGGGGGCAGTCAAGAGACCCAGTACTTC.

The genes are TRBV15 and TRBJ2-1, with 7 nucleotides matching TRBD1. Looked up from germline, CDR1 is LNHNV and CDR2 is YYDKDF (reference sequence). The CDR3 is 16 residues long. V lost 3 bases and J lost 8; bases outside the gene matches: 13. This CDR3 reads CATSRSADRRIHEQFF. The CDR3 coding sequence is TGTGCCACCAGCAGGTCTGCGGACAGGAGGATTCATGAGCAGTTCTTC.

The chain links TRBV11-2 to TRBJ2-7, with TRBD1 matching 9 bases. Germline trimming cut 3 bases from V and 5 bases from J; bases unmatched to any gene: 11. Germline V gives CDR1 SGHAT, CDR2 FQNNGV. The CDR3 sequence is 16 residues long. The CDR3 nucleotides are TGTGCCAGCAGCTTCCGGGACAGGGCCCTGGGGGACGAGCAGTACTTC. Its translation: CASSFRDRALGDEQYF. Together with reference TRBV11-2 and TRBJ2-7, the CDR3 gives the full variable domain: EAGVAQSPRYKIIEKRQSVAFWCNPISGHATLYWYQQILGQGPKLLIQFQNNGVVDDSQLPKDRFSAERLKGVDSTLKIQPAKLEDSAVYLCASSFRDRALGDEQYFGPGTRLTVT.

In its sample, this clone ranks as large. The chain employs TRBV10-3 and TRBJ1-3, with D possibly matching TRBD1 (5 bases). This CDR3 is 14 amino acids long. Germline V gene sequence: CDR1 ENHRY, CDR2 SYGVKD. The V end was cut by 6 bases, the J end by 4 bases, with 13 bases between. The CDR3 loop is CAISSREAGNTIYF. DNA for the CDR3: TGTGCCATCAGCAGCAGGGAGGCCGGAAACACCATATATTTT.